Shown below are 19 T cell receptor beta chains from a single sample sequenced in a study of response to subunit inactivated influenza vaccine. In TCRdb, the RT-PCR reads were re-called with MiXCR into one record per CDR3 protein. The sample shows about 520,000 distinct CDR3 sequences, 6% to 9% of them seen only once. The sample consisted of PBMCs from blood, taken roughly 24 months after vaccination. The receptors stem from a man in his fifties or sixties who received an inactivated influenza vaccine.

This clonotype was recorded at least ten times. The V and J genes are TRBV5-1 and TRBJ1-1, with 7 bases lining up with TRBD1. V shed 5 bases and J 1 base; nucleotides not matched to a gene: 5. The CDR3 contains 14 residues. Germline V lookup: CDR1 SGHRS, CDR2 YFSETQ. This CDR3 is CASSPYRGNTEAFF. CDR3 sequence (DNA): TGCGCCAGCAGTCCATACAGGGGGAACACTGAAGCTTTCTTT.

The chain recombines TRBV9 with TRBJ1-3; perhaps TRBD1 as D (5 bases). The CDR3 covers 15 residues. CDR1 is SGDLS and CDR2 is YYNGEE in the germline V gene. The V end lost 4 bases, the J end lost 4 bases, and 15 bases lay between the germline ends. In nucleotides, the CDR3 is TGTGCCAGCAGCCCGACCCAGGGATCGGGAAACACCATATATTTT. Translation: CASSPTQGSGNTIYF.

The table lists this clonotype with a few counts. The chain carries TRBV7-2 and TRBJ1-4, with a weak D call TRBD1 (6 bases). The ends were cut back, 1 base at V and 5 bases at J, with 11 bases in the middle. The CDR3 consists of 15 residues. Per the germline V gene, CDR1 is SGHTA and CDR2 is FQGNSA. Here the CDR3 DNA reads TGTGCCAGCAGCTTAGACGCCAGGGGAAATGAAAAACTGTTTTTT. Its translation is CASSLDARGNEKLFF.

This clonotype was seen only a few times. The rearrangement uses TRBV4-1 and TRBJ2-7; D may be TRBD2 (6 bases). This CDR3 spans 17 amino acids. Germline lookup yields CDR1 MGHRA and CDR2 YSYEKL. V lost 2 bases and J 2 bases, leaving 19 bases between the germline ends. The CDR3 is CASSQNLRGSPAYEQYF. In nucleotides, the CDR3 is TGCGCCAGCAGCCAAAACCTGCGGGGTTCCCCGGCCTACGAGCAGTACTTC.

This clonotype was found many times. The chain has TRBV21-1 and TRBJ2-2; whether TRBD1, the table's D call, matches the DNA was not checked. TRBV21-1 is reported as a pseudogene. The CDR3 is 17 amino acids. The CDR3 DNA reads TGTGCCAGCAGCAAAGATTGGAGGCAGGGGCGCACCGGGGAGCTGTTTTTT. Residues: CASSKDWRQGRTGELFF.

This clonotype came up many times. V and J are TRBV28 and TRBJ2-7; D remains unclear. The CDR3 totals 12 residues. CDR1 is MDHEN and CDR2 is SYDVKM in the germline V gene. V shed 4 bases and J shed 3 bases, with 7 bases lying between them. The CDR3 here is CASSSLYYEQYF. For the CDR3, the DNA is TGTGCCAGCAGTTCCCTATACTACGAGCAGTACTTC.

This clonotype has a count of ten or more. The V call is TRBV27, the J call TRBJ2-1; the D call may be TRBD1 or TRBD2 (6 bases each). This CDR3 is built from 18 residues. V lost 5 bases, J lost 7 bases, and 27 bases lay in between. Germline lookup yields CDR1 MNHEY and CDR2 SMNVEV (reference sequence). CDR3 sequence: CASSPAGGGSWFSNEQFF. CDR3 DNA sequence: TGTGCCAGCAGTCCAGCCGGAGGGGGATCTTGGTTCAGTAATGAGCAGTTCTTC.

This clonotype was counted ten times or more. V usage is TRBV4-2 and J usage is TRBJ2-2; the D gene is possibly TRBD2 (6 bases). Looked up from germline, CDR1 is LGHNA and CDR2 is YNFKEQ. V was cut by 2 bases and J by 1 base, with 11 bases left in between. The CDR3 loop spans 16 amino acids. DNA of the CDR3: TGTGCCAGCAGCCAAATTTGGGGACTGAACACCGGGGAGCTGTTTTTT. Translated, it gives CASSQIWGLNTGELFF.

This clonotype was counted only a few times. The gene calls are TRBV11-1 and TRBJ1-2, with D perhaps TRBD1 (5 bases). From germline, CDR1 is SGHAT and CDR2 FQDESV (reference sequence). The CDR3 runs 18 residues. The germline V and J ends were trimmed by 4 bases and 4 bases, with 25 bases remaining between them. The CDR3 nucleotides read TGTGCCAGCAGCTCCGGGACGGGAAGTCCTTCCTCAGTCTATGGCTACACCTTC. This codes for CASSSGTGSPSSVYGYTF.

In its sample, this clonotype was seen a few times. In nucleotides, the CDR3 is TGTGCCAGCAGCCAATTAAATACAGATACGCAGTATTTT. Encoded protein: CASSQLNTDTQYF. The chain employs TRBV4-2 and TRBJ2-3; no firm D call. The CDR3 length is 13 residues. Germline CDR1 is LGHNA and CDR2 is YNFKEQ. V was pared by 2 bases and J by 3 bases, with 6 bases between.

This clonotype was detected ten times or more. The rearrangement joins TRBV12-3 or TRBV12-4 to TRBJ1-5, with 7 bases matching TRBD1. V shed 5 bases and J 9 bases; nucleotides not matched to a gene: 7. The CDR3 totals 13 residues. CDR3: CASSVQGRAPQHF. CDR3 bases: TGTGCCAGCAGTGTACAGGGGCGGGCGCCCCAGCATTTT.

There are a few counts of this clonotype. The genes are TRBV21-1 and TRBJ2-7; TRBD2 is taken as the D call from the table, unchecked against the DNA. TRBV21-1 is deemed a pseudogene. The CDR3 consists of 16 residues. CDR3 amino acids: CASSPRRTSVTYEQYF. The CDR3 nucleotides are TGTGCCAGCAGCCCACGTCGGACTAGCGTCACCTACGAGCAGTACTTC.

This clonotype was recorded many times. The CDR3, as DNA: TGTGCCAGCAGCCTCCCGGGACAGGGGATCCACGAGCAGTACTTC. Its translation: CASSLPGQGIHEQYF. J is TRBJ2-7 and V is TRBV7-2; 10 nucleotides agree with TRBD1. This CDR3 has 15 residues. V shed 5 bases, J shed 5 bases, and the junction held 9 bases outside the gene matches. CDR1 is SGHTA, CDR2 FQGNSA, per germline.

This clonotype was recorded many times. This chain joins TRBV5-1 and TRBJ2-6, with a possible D match to TRBD2 (5 bases). The germline gives CDR1 SGHRS, CDR2 YFSETQ. This CDR3 is built from 18 residues. Trimming removed 0 bases from V and 2 bases from J, with 15 bases in between. CDR3: CASSLELVWETGANVLTF. CDR3 in DNA: TGCGCCAGCAGCTTGGAGTTGGTGTGGGAGACTGGGGCCAACGTCCTGACTTTC.

This clonotype came up many times. The chain uses TRBV29-1 and TRBJ2-5, with 7 bases fitting TRBD1. J was trimmed by 5 bases and V by 3 bases; bases with no gene match: 3. The CDR3 has 12 residues. The V gene's germline CDR1 is SQVTM and CDR2 ANQGSEA. The CDR3 region has the DNA TGCAGCGTTGATAAGGGGGCGGAGACCCAGTACTTC. Protein product: CSVDKGAETQYF.

This clonotype has at least ten counts. This chain links TRBV12-3 or TRBV12-4 with TRBJ2-2; TRBD1 or TRBD2 may be the D gene (5 bases each). The CDR3 has 16 residues. The V and J ends lost 5 bases and 4 bases respectively, with 17 bases between them. The CDR3 protein is CASSRRLGTRTGELFF. DNA of the CDR3: TGTGCCAGCAGTCGCCGGCTGGGGACGCGCACCGGGGAGCTGTTTTTT.

This clonotype was seen a handful of times. The rearrangement joins TRBV20-1 to TRBJ1-5; 9 positions match TRBD1. The ends lost 4 bases at V and 2 bases at J; junction bases unmatched: 3. The CDR3 is 14 amino acids. Germline V gives CDR1 DFQATT, CDR2 SNEGSKA (reference sequence). In nucleotides, the CDR3 is TGCAGTGCTAATACAGGGGGCGGCAATCAGCCCCAGCATTTT. Translated, it gives CSANTGGGNQPQHF.

V is TRBV12-3 or TRBV12-4 and J is TRBJ1-1; D gene ambiguous. The CDR3 covers 14 residues. V gave up 5 bases and J gave up 4 bases, with 14 bases separating them. In DNA form, the CDR3 reads TGTGCCAGCAGTGAGGAGCCAGGATCCACTGAAGCTTTCTTT. This codes for CASSEEPGSTEAFF.

This clonotype occurred many times. The CDR3 spells CSATRWGPGYTF. CDR3 sequence (DNA): TGCAGTGCTACCCGGTGGGGGCCCGGCTACACCTTC. The chain combines TRBV20-1 with TRBJ1-2; possibly TRBD1 for D (6 bases). The V end lost 4 bases, the J end lost 8 bases, and 14 bases lay between the germline ends. Germline-derived CDR1 and CDR2 are DFQATT and SNEGSKA (reference sequence). The CDR3 contains 12 residues.